This TCR beta chain was recovered during a study of shared clonotypes between healthy human individuals. On the study more broadly: Each donor had three CD4 naive, three CD4 memory, two CD8 naive and one CD8 memory plate. General study findings and limits: Generation probability values for non-shared clonotypes were lower than those for clonotypes shared by all four donors.

The naive CD8 subset, CD45RO-negative cells positively selected for CCR7, excluded terminally differentiated effector memory CD45RA+ cells. The donors were adults (healthy and HIV-negative) with no recent acute infections or vaccinations. With respect to this clone: What it binds is unknown.

Unmatched junction bases numbered 6, after V lost 4 bases and J lost 6 bases. Germline V gene lookup returns CDR1 SEHNR and CDR2 FQNEAQ (reference sequence). This CDR3 contains 15 residues. In the original workflow: ImmunoSEQ sequences covered only the junction and lacked quality scores; filtering therefore differed. Profiled with immunoSEQ multiplex PCR; TCRdb holds only in-frame clones, not every one. The DNA was the basis for D and trimming; V, J and clone size are from that table. This sample has more than 550,000 clones, with about 90% found just once. The chain employs TRBV7-9 and TRBJ2-1; 10 nucleotides align to TRBD2. The source of this sequence is a man aged 25-40 years in good health. Material for sequencing was naive CD8+ T cells sorted from blood. In DNA form, the CDR3 reads TGTGCCAGCAGCTCTAGCGGGAGCGGAACCAATGAGCAGTTCTTC. It translates to CASSSSGSGTNEQFF.